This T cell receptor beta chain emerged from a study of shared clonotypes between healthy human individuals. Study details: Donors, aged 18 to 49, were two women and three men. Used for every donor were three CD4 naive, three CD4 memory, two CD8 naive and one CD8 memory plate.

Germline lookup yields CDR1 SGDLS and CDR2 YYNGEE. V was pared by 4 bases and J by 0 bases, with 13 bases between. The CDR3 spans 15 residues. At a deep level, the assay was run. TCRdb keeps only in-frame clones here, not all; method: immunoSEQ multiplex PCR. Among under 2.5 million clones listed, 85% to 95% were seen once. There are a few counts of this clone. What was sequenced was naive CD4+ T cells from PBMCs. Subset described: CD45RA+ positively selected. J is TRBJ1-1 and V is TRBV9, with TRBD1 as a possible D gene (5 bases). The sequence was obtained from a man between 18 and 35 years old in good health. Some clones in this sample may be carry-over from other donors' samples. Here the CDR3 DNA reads TGTGCCAGCAGCAGGGACGGCTTTATGAACACTGAAGCTTTCTTT. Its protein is CASSRDGFMNTEAFF.